This is a list of T cell receptor beta chains from one sample in a study of Graves' ophthalmopathy and Graves' hyperthyroidism. TCRdb reanalysed the multiplex PCR reads using MiXCR and keeps one entry per CDR3 protein. This table holds 600,000 to 700,000 distinct CDR3 sequences, about two fifths found once. Source material: peripheral blood. The receptors here all came from an adult man with Graves' ophthalmopathy. The CDR3 runs from the conserved cysteine through the conserved F or W. A D gene is named only where the DNA matches it firmly. Expanded clones are given a class, and other clones once, few, many or no size at all.

size,J,D,V,CDR3,DNA
many,TRBJ1-4,NA,TRBV7-9,CASSLPGRLREKLFF,TGTGCCAGCAGCTTACCGGGACGGTTACGGGAAAAACTGTTTTTT
many,TRBJ1-5,NA,TRBV6-5,CASSYLDGNQPQHF,TGTGCCAGCAGTTACCTTGACGGCAATCAGCCCCAGCATTTT
NA,TRBJ2-7,TRBD1,TRBV6-6,CASSYDRGTFYEQYF,TGTGCCAGCAGTTACGACAGGGGAACCTTCTACGAGCAGTACTTC
NA,TRBJ2-7,NA,TRBV12-3/TRBV12-4,CASSFPPGIVRSYEQYF,TGTGCCAGCAGTTTTCCCCCCGGGATTGTGCGCTCCTACGAGCAGTACTTC
many,TRBJ2-7,NA,TRBV20-1,CSAFAKEGEQYF,TGCAGTGCTTTTGCGAAGGAGGGCGAGCAGTACTTC
once,TRBJ2-7,TRBD2,TRBV2,CASSTDASGRLYEQYF,TGTGCCAGCAGTACCGACGCTAGCGGGAGACTTTACGAGCAGTACTTC
NA,TRBJ2-2,NA,TRBV7-7,CASSPAVGSGELFF,TGTGCCAGCAGCCCCGCCGTCGGTAGCGGGGAGCTGTTTTTT
NA,TRBJ2-3,NA,TRBV2,CASSDTQYF,TGTGCCAGCAGTGATACGCAGTATTTT
many,TRBJ1-5,TRBD1,TRBV7-8,CASSARDRGPSNQPQHF,TGTGCCAGCAGCGCCCGGGACAGGGGGCCTAGCAATCAGCCCCAGCATTTT
many,TRBJ1-2,NA,TRBV7-8,CASSSLANYGYTF,TGTGCCAGCAGCTCCCTCGCTAACTATGGCTACACCTTC
few,TRBJ2-6,TRBD1,TRBV11-2,CASSSGTGGANVLTF,TGTGCCAGCAGCTCCGGGACAGGTGGGGCCAACGTCCTGACTTTC
few,TRBJ1-4,NA,TRBV5-1,CASSPRAATTNEKLFF,TGCGCCAGCAGCCCCCGGGCAGCTACAACTAATGAAAAACTGTTTTTT
once,TRBJ2-7,NA,TRBV30,CAWSVGPSEGEQYF,TGTGCCTGGAGTGTAGGCCCCTCAGAAGGCGAGCAGTACTTC
NA,TRBJ1-6,NA,TRBV25-1,CARTGGNSPLHF,TGTGCCAGGACAGGTGGCAATTCACCCCTCCACTTT
NA,TRBJ1-6,TRBD1,TRBV2,CASRKGQGNSPLHF,TGTGCCAGCAGGAAAGGACAGGGGAATTCACCCCTCCACTTT
NA,TRBJ2-7,TRBD1,TRBV19,CASSISGQGFGEQYF,TGTGCCAGTAGTATAAGTGGACAGGGATTTGGCGAGCAGTACTTC
NA,TRBJ2-3,NA,TRBV29-1,CSVGGGTDTQYF,TGCAGCGTTGGAGGTGGCACAGATACGCAGTATTTT
many,TRBJ1-6,NA,TRBV7-9,CASSFVSKGSPLHF,TGTGCCAGCAGCTTCGTGTCTAAGGGATCACCCCTCCACTTT
many,TRBJ2-7,NA,TRBV7-2,CASSLARQASSYEQYF,TGTGCCAGCAGCTTAGCGCGACAGGCCAGCTCCTACGAGCAGTACTTC
many,TRBJ2-6,TRBD1,TRBV12-3/TRBV12-4,CASRSGTALSGANVLTF,TGTGCCAGCAGATCCGGGACAGCGCTCTCTGGGGCCAACGTCCTGACTTTC
NA,TRBJ2-7,TRBD2,TRBV29-1,CSVEWQTSSEQYF,TGCAGCGTTGAGTGGCAGACTAGCAGTGAGCAGTACTTC
few,TRBJ2-6,NA,TRBV7-2,CASSQPLGRVVSGANVLTF,TGTGCCAGCAGCCAACCCCTGGGCAGGGTGGTCTCTGGGGCCAACGTCCTGACTTTC
many,TRBJ2-7,NA,TRBV4-1,CASSQDEYPVSYEQYF,TGCGCCAGCAGCCAAGATGAGTACCCGGTATCCTACGAGCAGTACTTC
few,TRBJ1-4,NA,TRBV7-8,CASSRGPRLEKLFF,TGTGCCAGCAGCCGAGGGCCCCGTCTAGAAAAACTGTTTTTT
NA,TRBJ2-6,NA,TRBV24-1,CATRPGTAGSGANVLTF,TGTGCCACCAGACCCGGGACAGCGGGCTCTGGGGCCAACGTCCTGACTTTC
NA,TRBJ2-5,TRBD1,TRBV20-1,CSAIRGTGETQYF,TGCAGTGCTATCAGGGGGACAGGGGAGACCCAGTACTTC
few,TRBJ1-1,NA,TRBV6-6,CASSEGEEGSTEAFF,TGTGCCAGCAGTGAAGGAGAGGAAGGGTCCACTGAAGCTTTCTTT
NA,TRBJ2-7,NA,TRBV5-1,CASARRGLSYEQYF,TGTGCCAGCGCGCGGAGGGGGCTTTCCTACGAGCAGTACTTC
NA,TRBJ1-1,TRBD1,TRBV12-3/TRBV12-4,CASSQGGPGTEAFF,TGTGCCAGCAGTCAGGGGGGGCCTGGCACTGAAGCTTTCTTT
many,TRBJ1-2,TRBD1,TRBV19,CATRDSLDGYTF,TGTGCCACCCGGGACAGCTTAGATGGCTACACCTTC
few,TRBJ1-2,TRBD1,TRBV12-3/TRBV12-4,CASSTRRGLYGYTF,TGTGCCAGCAGTACCCGAAGGGGGCTGTATGGCTACACCTTC
many,TRBJ2-5,TRBD2,TRBV10-3,CATSSGMFQETQYF,TGTGCCACTTCTAGCGGGATGTTCCAAGAGACCCAGTACTTC
many,TRBJ1-6,NA,TRBV7-2,CASTLGGDSPLHF,TGTGCCAGCACCCTAGGCGGGGATTCACCCCTCCACTTT
NA,TRBJ2-7,TRBD1,TRBV10-3,CAISFPGQDSYEQYF,TGTGCCATCAGTTTTCCGGGACAGGACTCCTACGAGCAGTACTTC
many,TRBJ2-2,NA,TRBV15,CATSRGLGRQTRELFF,TGTGCCACCAGCAGGGGTTTGGGCCGACAGACCCGGGAGCTGTTTTTT
once,TRBJ2-7,TRBD2,TRBV11-1,CASSSSGRSYEQYF,TGTGCCAGCAGCTCTAGCGGGCGGTCCTACGAGCAGTACTTC
NA,TRBJ1-1,NA,TRBV12-3/TRBV12-4,CASSPGTGAFF,TGTGCCAGCAGCCCGGGAACAGGAGCTTTCTTT
NA,TRBJ1-3,TRBD1,TRBV10-2,CASSESSTGTLGNAIYF,TGCGCCAGCAGTGAGTCATCGACAGGGACCTTAGGAAACGCCATATATTTT
many,TRBJ1-2,TRBD1,TRBV9,CASSLHSGQRGTNYGYTF,TGTGCCAGCAGCCTTCATTCGGGACAGAGAGGCACCAACTATGGCTACACCTTC
NA,TRBJ2-3,NA,TRBV7-2,CASSSGYTQYF,TGTGCCAGCAGCTCCGGATATACGCAGTATTTT
NA,TRBJ2-7,TRBD2,TRBV10-3,CASRGGGSSYEQYF,TGTGCCAGCCGCGGGGGGGGATCCTCCTACGAGCAGTACTTC
many,TRBJ1-5,TRBD1,TRBV2,CASSEGQGVNQPQHF,TGTGCCAGCAGTGAAGGACAGGGGGTTAATCAGCCCCAGCATTTT
NA,TRBJ1-5,TRBD1,TRBV10-3,CAISAREGAGGQPQHF,TGTGCCATCAGTGCCCGTGAAGGGGCAGGGGGTCAGCCCCAGCATTTT
many,TRBJ2-7,NA,TRBV20-1,CSAREGTLYEQYF,TGCAGTGCTAGGGAGGGGACTTTGTACGAGCAGTACTTC
NA,TRBJ1-5,TRBD1,TRBV7-6,CASSSYESGTGVEQPQHF,TGTGCCAGCAGCTCCTACGAATCGGGGACAGGTGTCGAACAGCCCCAGCATTTT
many,TRBJ2-7,TRBD1,TRBV7-8,CASSFLRDRANEQYF,TGTGCCAGCAGCTTCCTGCGGGACAGGGCCAACGAGCAGTACTTC
NA,TRBJ1-4,TRBD1,TRBV7-2,CASSSPGQPNEKLFF,TGTGCCAGCAGCTCACCGGGACAGCCTAATGAAAAACTGTTTTTT
NA,TRBJ1-2,NA,TRBV30,CAWTPTVYGYTF,TGTGCCTGGACTCCGACAGTCTATGGCTACACCTTC
many,TRBJ2-7,NA,TRBV12-3/TRBV12-4,CASTPGLPEQYF,TGTGCCAGCACCCCTGGACTGCCCGAGCAGTACTTC